Below are 17 T cell receptor beta chains sequenced from a single sample in a study of tumor and adjacent non-tumor tissue in lung cancer. A modified ARM-PCR protocol with three rounds of nested PCR amplified TCRbeta. TCRdb re-derived calls from the multiplex PCR reads in MiXCR, one entry per CDR3 protein. The data contain 70,000 to 90,000 distinct CDR3 sequences, nearly 70% of them singletons. This sample's RNA came from whole unsorted tissue. More than 3 cm separated this lung sample from the edge of the tumor. The material sequenced was distant non-tumor lung tissue. These receptors were taken from a woman between 50 and 59 years old with non-small cell lung cancer.

As regards this clonotype: At one end, the junction sequence differs from germline, possibly due to a read error. The chain has TRBV6-7 and TRBJ2-6; D not resolved. Being an ORF, TRBV6-7 has a function that is uncertain. The CDR3 has 16 amino acids. CDR3 residues: CVSSHREKKGANVLTF. The CDR3 DNA is TGTGTCAGCAGTCACAGAGAGAAAAAGGGGGCCAACGTCCTGACTTTC.

Of note for this clonotype: This sequence may be a read error, since a much larger clone differs from it by one base. The CDR3 does not end in the conserved phenylalanine or tryptophan, so this is likely a read error. This sequence joins TRBV5-4 and TRBJ2-1; 8 positions agree with TRBD2. The CDR3 is made up of 12 amino acids. The trim removed 0 bases at V and 12 bases at J, leaving 2 bases unmatched. Germline V gene data show CDR1 as SGHNT and CDR2 as YYREEE (reference sequence). The CDR3 sequence: CASSLEREGQFL. The CDR3 coding sequence is TGTGCCAGCAGCTTGGAACGGGAGGGGCAGTTCTTA.

In its sample, this clonotype was seen a few times. Possible read error: a much larger clone is one base away. The gene calls are TRBV6-1 and TRBJ2-7; TRBD1 agrees at 8 bases. The CDR3 has 13 amino acids. Per the germline V gene, CDR1 is MNHNS and CDR2 is SASEGT. The DNA for the CDR3 is TGTGTCAGCAGTCCAGGGGGCGGTTACGAGCAGTACTTC. Encoded protein: CVSSPGGGYEQYF.

On this clonotype: A much larger clone is a single base away; this may be a read error. The chain links TRBV12-3 or TRBV12-4 to TRBJ1-5, with D possibly being TRBD1 (5 bases). This CDR3 comprises 13 residues. DNA of the CDR3: TGTGCCAACAGTTTAAGGGGTGGTCAGCCCCAGCATTTT. Amino acids: CANSLRGGQPQHF.

Comments on this clonotype: Since a much larger clone is just one base distant, this may be a read error. This CDR3 reads CAISDRIGRRSAGELFF. The CDR3 DNA is TGTGCCATCAGTGACCGAATCGGGAGGCGAAGTGCCGGGGAGCTGTTTTTT. The chain recombines TRBV10-3 with TRBJ2-2, with TRBD2 identical over 7 bases. CDR1 ENHRY and CDR2 SYGVKD come from the germline V gene. Trimming at V came to 3 bases and at J to 6 bases, leaving 13 bases not matched to a gene. The CDR3 loop spans 17 amino acids.

This clonotype was seen a handful of times. V and J are TRBV28 and TRBJ2-7; a possible D gene is TRBD2 (5 bases). The CDR3 extends over 18 amino acids. V was pared by 2 bases and J by 6 bases, with 26 bases between. Looked up from germline, CDR1 is MDHEN and CDR2 is SYDVKM. The CDR3 sequence: CASSLIRPVLRATGEQYF. The DNA for the CDR3 is TGTGCCAGCAGTTTAATCCGGCCGGTTTTGCGGGCTACGGGCGAGCAGTACTTC.

As for this clonotype: At one of its ends the junction is not consistent with the germline gene, which may arise from a read error. The V and J genes are TRBV4-3 and TRBJ2-1; D possibly corresponds to TRBD2 (6 bases). This CDR3 spans 15 amino acids. Germline-derived CDR1 and CDR2 are LGHNA and YSLEER. The CDR3 DNA is TGCGCCAGCAACCAAGACGGGGGAATACACAATGTGCAGTTCTTC. Protein: CASNQDGGIHNVQFF.

This clonotype occurred many times. The rearrangement uses TRBV6-1 and TRBJ2-7; the D gene is possibly TRBD1 (6 bases). Germline CDR1 and CDR2: MNHNS and SASEGT. V lost 1 base to trimming and J lost 13 bases, with 17 bases between them. The CDR3 is made up of 13 amino acids. CDR3 amino acids: CASSEGEGDRSYF. CDR3 bases: TGTGCCAGCAGTGAAGGGGAAGGAGACAGGTCTTACTTC.

At least ten counts were recorded for this clonotype. The V and J genes are TRBV6-5 and TRBJ2-3; D may match TRBD1 or TRBD2 (6 bases each). The CDR3 extends over 17 amino acids. Trimming cost V 0 bases and J 2 bases, with 15 bases left between them. CDR1 is MNHEY, CDR2 SVGAGI, per germline. CDR3 protein: CASSYSGGRADTDTQYF. The DNA for the CDR3 is TGTGCCAGCAGTTACTCTGGGGGGCGCGCGGACACAGATACGCAGTATTTT.

There are a few counts of this clonotype. With a much larger clone just one base away, this may be a read error. The rearrangement uses TRBV20-1 and TRBJ1-2; D perhaps matches TRBD1 (5 bases). Germline values: CDR1 DFQATT, CDR2 SNEGSKA (reference sequence). The CDR3 extends over 12 amino acids. CDR3 coding DNA: TGCGGTGCTAGCCTGGGACCGACTGGCTACACCTTC. Translation: CGASLGPTGYTF.

Comment on this clonotype: A read error may account for a junction end that differs from germline. This chain connects TRBV10-3 to TRBJ1-1; possible D gene TRBD1, 5 bases. CDR1 and CDR2 (germline): ENHRY, SYGVKD. This CDR3 comprises 14 residues. The CDR3 DNA sequence: TGTGCCATCATTCGGGACGATTTTGGGACTGAAACTTTCTTT. This gives the protein CAIIRDDFGTETFF.

There are many counts of this clonotype. V gene TRBV6-1 combines with J gene TRBJ1-5, with a tentative D call TRBD1 (6 bases). The germline V gene has CDR1 MNHNS and CDR2 SASEGT. The V end was cut by 10 bases, the J end by 0 bases, with 28 bases between. CDR3 size: 19 residues. The CDR3 sequence: CATQSTTGSLGASNQPQHF. The CDR3 coding sequence is TGTGCCACCCAGTCGACGACAGGTTCCCTGGGGGCTAGCAATCAGCCCCAGCATTTT.

Comment on this clonotype: A single base separates this from a much larger clone, so it may be a read error. The V gene is TRBV12-3 or TRBV12-4, the J gene TRBJ2-2, with D possibly TRBD1 on 6 matching bases. V lost 6 bases, J lost 9 bases, and 17 bases lay in between. This CDR3 spans 14 amino acids. The CDR3 is CASSQNRAGWELFF. CDR3 bases: TGTGCCAGCAGCCAAAACAGGGCTGGCTGGGAGCTGTTTTTT.

This clonotype was counted a few times. A much larger clonotype is one base distant, so this may be a read error. J is TRBJ2-2 and V is TRBV24-1; TRBD2 is a possible D gene (5 bases). CDR1 and CDR2 from the germline V gene are KGHDR and SFDVKD. The CDR3 has 12 residues. The CDR3 region is CATSVLTGEPFF. The CDR3 DNA sequence: TGTGCCACCAGTGTCCTCACCGGGGAGCCGTTTTTT.

For this clonotype: The junction does not match germline at one end; this may be a read error. The chain employs TRBV20-1 and TRBJ1-5; D gene unclear. CDR1 is DFQATT and CDR2 is SNEGSKA in the germline V gene (reference sequence). The CDR3 spans 13 residues. The DNA for the CDR3 is TGTAGTACTAGAGGGAATAGCAATCAGCCCCAGCATTTT. Translation gives CSTRGNSNQPQHF.

In regard to this clonotype: One base away lies a much larger clone, so this may be a sequencing read error. The rearrangement joins TRBV6-6 to TRBJ2-1; TRBD1 agrees at 11 bases. The CDR3 covers 16 residues. V shed 4 bases, J shed 4 bases, and the junction held 6 bases outside the gene matches. The germline V gene encodes CDR1 MNHNY and CDR2 SVGAGI (reference sequence). CDR3 in DNA: TGTGCCAGCAGTTTCATCGGACAGGGGGCATACAATGAGCAGTTCTTC. Amino acids: CASSFIGQGAYNEQFF.

On this clonotype: An end of the junction does not agree with germline; a read error may underlie this. V usage is TRBV20-1 and J usage is TRBJ1-6, with a weak D call TRBD1 (5 bases). Germline lookup yields CDR1 DFQATT and CDR2 SNEGSKA (reference sequence). The CDR3 has 14 residues. CDR3 nucleotides: TGCAGTGCTCTGTCGGGGCGCGAGTTTTCACCGCTCCACTTT. Protein: CSALSGREFSPLHF.